The entry below gives a single TCR beta chain sequence along with its context. Repertoires were generated with immunoSEQ multiplex PCR, while TCRdb's copy carries only in-frame clones and drops some. The repertoire has under 45,000 clones, 70% to 80% of them found once; the top ten carry over 25%. These data come from a study of blood T cell repertoires in COVID-19. CDR3 length equals 12 residues. CDR1 and CDR2 (germline): MNHEY, SMNVEV (reference sequence). V gave up 6 bases and J gave up 8 bases, with 13 bases separating them. Sequenced: peripheral blood. The sequence derives from a woman aged 70-85 years with acute or convalescent COVID-19. The rearrangement joins TRBV27 to TRBJ1-2; D call uncertain. Here the CDR3 reads CASRGGKWGYTF. CDR3 nucleotide sequence: TGTGCCAGCAGGGGCGGGAAGTGGGGCTACACCTTC.